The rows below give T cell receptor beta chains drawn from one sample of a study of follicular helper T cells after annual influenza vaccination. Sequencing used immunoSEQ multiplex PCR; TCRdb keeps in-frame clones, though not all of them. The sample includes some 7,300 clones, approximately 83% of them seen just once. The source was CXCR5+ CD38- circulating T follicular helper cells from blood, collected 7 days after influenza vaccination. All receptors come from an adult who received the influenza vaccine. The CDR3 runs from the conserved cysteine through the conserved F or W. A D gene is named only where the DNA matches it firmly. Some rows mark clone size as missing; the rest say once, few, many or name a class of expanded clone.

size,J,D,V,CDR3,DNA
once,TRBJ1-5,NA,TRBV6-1,CASSEEKGISNQPQHF,TGTGCCAGCAGTGAAGAGAAAGGAATTAGCAATCAGCCCCAGCATTTT
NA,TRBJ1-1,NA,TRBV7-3,CASSPSPGLTEAFF,TGTGCCAGCAGCCCCTCTCCCGGGCTCACTGAAGCTTTCTTT
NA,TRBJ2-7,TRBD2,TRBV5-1,CASSLSLAAYEQYF,TGCGCCAGCAGCTTGTCCCTAGCGGCCTACGAGCAGTACTTC
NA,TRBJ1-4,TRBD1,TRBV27,CASSLRQGALNEKLFF,TGTGCCAGCAGTTTGAGGCAGGGGGCCCTTAATGAAAAACTGTTTTTT
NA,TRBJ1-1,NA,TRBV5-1,CASSLGNANTEAFF,TGCGCCAGCAGCTTGGGAAATGCAAACACTGAAGCTTTCTTT
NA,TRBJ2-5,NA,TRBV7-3,CASSTAGGAETQYF,TGTGCCAGCAGCACAGCCGGGGGCGCAGAGACCCAGTACTTC
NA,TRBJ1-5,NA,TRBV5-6,CASSLRHEGRGAQHF,TGTGCCAGCAGCTTGCGTCATGAGGGGAGAGGAGCCCAGCATTTT
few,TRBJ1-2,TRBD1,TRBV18,CASSPGQGIGYGYTF,TGTGCCAGCTCACCGGGACAGGGAATAGGCTATGGCTACACCTTC
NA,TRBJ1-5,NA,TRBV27,CASSLTRQGNQPQHF,TGTGCCAGCAGTTTAACGAGACAGGGCAATCAGCCCCAGCATTTT
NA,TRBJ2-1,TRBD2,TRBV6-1,CASRPAGDEQFF,TGTGCCAGCAGGCCGGCGGGAGATGAGCAGTTCTTC